These 7 T cell receptor beta chains share one sample of origin, sequenced in a study of blood T cell repertoires in COVID-19. Libraries were prepared by immunoSEQ multiplex PCR; TCRdb keeps only in-frame clonotypes and omits some of them. The table records more than 120,000 clones, about 87% of them present only once. The sequencing sample was made of peripheral blood. These TCRs come from a woman aged 45-65 years with active or convalescent COVID-19.

The rearrangement links TRBV20-1 to TRBJ2-1; 8 nucleotides line up with TRBD2. Germline CDR1 DFQATT, CDR2 SNEGSKA (reference sequence). CDR3 size: 11 residues. After removal of 5 bases from V and 16 bases from J, the junction contained 10 bases not matched to a gene. The CDR3 DNA reads TGCAGTGCTTCAATGCCGGGAGGGCTTTTCTTC. Translation gives CSASMPGGLFF.

This chain joins TRBV15 and TRBJ2-7; 9 bases are shared with TRBD1. CDR1 LNHNV and CDR2 YYDKDF come from the germline V gene (reference sequence). This CDR3 region has 14 residues. The trim removed 3 bases at V and 2 bases at J, leaving 2 bases unmatched. CDR3 coding DNA: TGTGCCACCAGCAGGGACAGGGGTACCTACGAGCAGTACTTC. Amino acids: CATSRDRGTYEQYF.

V is TRBV10-2 and J is TRBJ2-1, with D possibly TRBD2 on 6 matching bases. Trimming took 4 bases from V and 3 from J, leaving 13 bases between them. CDR1 WSHSY and CDR2 SAAADI come from the germline V gene. CDR3 size: 15 residues. CDR3 coding DNA: TGCGCCAGCAGTGGTTGGCGGGATGGCTACAATGAGCAGTTCTTC. Protein: CASSGWRDGYNEQFF.

CDR3 nucleotide sequence: TGTGCCTGGAGTGTCGGGGGGTTGGATTTCTTT. Translation: CAWSVGGLDFF. The V call is TRBV30, the J call TRBJ1-1, with a possible D match to TRBD1 (5 bases). This CDR3 is 11 amino acids long. The V end was cut by 0 bases, the J end by 13 bases, with 12 bases between. Germline CDR1 and CDR2: GTSNPN and SVGIG (reference sequence).

The chain joins TRBV6-6 to TRBJ2-7; TRBD2 is a possible D gene (5 bases). Trimming removed 0 bases from V and 3 bases from J, with 9 bases in between. The CDR3 runs 14 residues. Germline V gene lookup returns CDR1 MNHNY and CDR2 SVGAGI (reference sequence). The chain's CDR3 is CASSYSAGLYEQYF. Written as DNA, the CDR3 is TGTGCCAGCAGTTACTCTGCGGGCCTCTACGAGCAGTACTTC.

This clone was detected only a few times. This rearrangement joins TRBV27 to TRBJ1-1, with 11 positions matching TRBD1. CDR3 size: 14 residues. J was trimmed by 5 bases and V by 6 bases; bases with no gene match: 5. Germline values: CDR1 MNHEY, CDR2 SMNVEV (reference sequence). CDR3 loop: CASSPDRGLTEAFF. CDR3 coding DNA: TGTGCCAGCAGCCCGGACAGGGGGCTTACTGAAGCTTTCTTT.

The chain combines TRBV19 with TRBJ2-7, with D possibly matching TRBD1 (6 bases). Germline V gene sequence: CDR1 LNHDA, CDR2 SQIVND (reference sequence). The CDR3 consists of 14 residues. The V end was cut by 6 bases, the J end by 5 bases, with 17 bases between. This chain's CDR3 is CASSGTLNTDEQYF. CDR3 DNA: TGTGCCAGTAGCGGGACATTAAATACCGACGAGCAGTACTTC.